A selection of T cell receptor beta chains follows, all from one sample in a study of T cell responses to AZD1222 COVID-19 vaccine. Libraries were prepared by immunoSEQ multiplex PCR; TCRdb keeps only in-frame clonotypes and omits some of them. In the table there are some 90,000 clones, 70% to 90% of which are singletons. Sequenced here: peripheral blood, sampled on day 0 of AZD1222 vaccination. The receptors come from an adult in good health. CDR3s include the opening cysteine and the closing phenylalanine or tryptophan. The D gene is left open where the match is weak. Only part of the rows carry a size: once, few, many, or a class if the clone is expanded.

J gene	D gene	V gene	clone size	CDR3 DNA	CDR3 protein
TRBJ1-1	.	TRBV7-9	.	TGTGCCAGCAGCACCCGACAGGAGCAAAACACTGAAGCTTTCTTT	CASSTRQEQNTEAFF
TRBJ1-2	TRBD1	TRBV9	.	TGTGCCAGCAGCGTCCAGGACAGGGCGGGCTATGGCTACACCTTC	CASSVQDRAGYGYTF
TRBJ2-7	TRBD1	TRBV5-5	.	TGTGCCAGCAGCTACACCACAGGGGGCGACGAGCAGTACTTC	CASSYTTGGDEQYF
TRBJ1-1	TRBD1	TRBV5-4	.	TGTGCCAGCAGCACCGACAGGGACACTGAAGCTTTCTTT	CASSTDRDTEAFF
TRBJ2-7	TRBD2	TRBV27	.	TGTGCCAGCAGTGGGCTAGCGGGAGGGCTGGGATACGAGCAGTACTTC	CASSGLAGGLGYEQYF
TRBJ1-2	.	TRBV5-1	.	TGCGCCAGCAGCTTGGTCTCCCTCGACTATGGCTACACCTTC	CASSLVSLDYGYTF
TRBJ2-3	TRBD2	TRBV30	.	TGTGCCTGGTCGGCTAGCGGAGATACGCAGTATTTT	CAWSASGDTQYF
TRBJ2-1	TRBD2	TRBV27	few	TGTGCCAGCAGTTCCCAACTAGCGGGAGTGGGCAATGAGCAGTTCTTC	CASSSQLAGVGNEQFF
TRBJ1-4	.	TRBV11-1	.	TGTGCCAGCAGCTTATATCAGCCGTCTAATGAAAAACTGTTTTTT	CASSLYQPSNEKLFF
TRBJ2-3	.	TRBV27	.	TGTGCCAGCACCAGGTTTGGCGCAGATACGCAGTATTTT	CASTRFGADTQYF
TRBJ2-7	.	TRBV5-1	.	TGCGCCAGCAAAGCAGGAACTTCCTCGAACGAGCAGTACTTC	CASKAGTSSNEQYF
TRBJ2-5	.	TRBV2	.	TGTGCCAGCCAGGCACAAGTTCAAGAGACCCAGTACTTC	CASQAQVQETQYF
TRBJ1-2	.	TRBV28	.	TGTGCCAGCAGTCCCGGGGACTCCCCTGGCTATGGCTACACCTTC	CASSPGDSPGYGYTF
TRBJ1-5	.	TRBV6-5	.	TGTGCCAGCAGCCTAGGACAGCAATCAGAGCCCCAGCATTTT	CASSLGQQSEPQHF
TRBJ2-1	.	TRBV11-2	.	TGTGCCAGCAGCTTAGATTTCCTCAACTACAATGAGCAGTTCTTC	CASSLDFLNYNEQFF
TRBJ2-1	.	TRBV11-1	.	TGTGCCAGCAGCTTAAGGGTAGCGGATACCTACAATGAGCAGTTCTTC	CASSLRVADTYNEQFF
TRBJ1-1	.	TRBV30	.	TGTGCCTGGACTCACCAAGGGCCTCAAGCTTTCTTT	CAWTHQGPQAFF
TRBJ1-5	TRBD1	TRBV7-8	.	TGTGCCAGCAGCCCGGGACAGGCTACCAGTCAGCCCCAGCATTTT	CASSPGQATSQPQHF
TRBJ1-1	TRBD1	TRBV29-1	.	TGCAGCGGGACAGGAGTGAACACTGAAGCTTTCTTT	CSGTGVNTEAFF
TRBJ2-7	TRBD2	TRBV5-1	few	TGCGCCAGCAGATTTAGCGGGGCCTCCTACGAGCAGTACTTC	CASRFSGASYEQYF
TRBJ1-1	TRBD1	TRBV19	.	TGTGCCAGTAGCCAAACTTCGACAGGGAAAACTGAAGCTTTCTTT	CASSQTSTGKTEAFF
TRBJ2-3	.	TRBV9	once	TGTGCGACCGGACGGGGAGCTAGCACAGATACGCAGTATTTT	CATGRGASTDTQYF
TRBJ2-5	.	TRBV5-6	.	TGTGCCAGCAGCTTGGGAAGGGGACACCAAGAGACCCAGTACTTC	CASSLGRGHQETQYF
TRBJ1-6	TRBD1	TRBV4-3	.	TGCGCCAGCAGCCCGGGACAGTCTTATAATTCACCCCTCCACTTT	CASSPGQSYNSPLHF
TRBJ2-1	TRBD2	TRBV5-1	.	TGCGCCAGCAGCCCGCGGGAGGGCCTTTTAAGCTCCTACAATGAGCAGTTCTTC	CASSPREGLLSSYNEQFF
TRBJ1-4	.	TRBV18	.	TGTGCCAGCTCACCACCGGGGGCCCCGTTTAGTGATGAAAAACTGTTTTTT	CASSPPGAPFSDEKLFF
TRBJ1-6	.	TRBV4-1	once	TGCGCCAGCAGCCAATCTCCTGGGGAATCACCCCTCCACTTT	CASSQSPGESPLHF
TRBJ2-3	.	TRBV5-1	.	TGCGCCAGCAGCACCGGGAGCACAGATACGCAGTATTTT	CASSTGSTDTQYF
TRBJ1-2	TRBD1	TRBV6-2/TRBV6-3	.	TGTGCCAGCAGTTACGCGGACAGGGATGGCTACACCTTC	CASSYADRDGYTF
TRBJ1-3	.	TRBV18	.	TGTGCCAGCTCACCACAGAGTCGGCTCTGGGACACCATATATTTT	CASSPQSRLWDTIYF
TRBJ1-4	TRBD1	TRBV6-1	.	TGTGCCAGCAGTGAAGGACAGGGGAGAGGGAATGAAAAACTGTTTTTT	CASSEGQGRGNEKLFF
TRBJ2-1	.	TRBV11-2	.	TGTGCCAGCAGCTTAGACTGGCACAATGAGCAGTTCTTC	CASSLDWHNEQFF
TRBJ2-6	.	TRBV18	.	TGTGCCAGCTCACCAAGGGTCGTCTCTGGGGCCAACGTCCTGACTTTC	CASSPRVVSGANVLTF
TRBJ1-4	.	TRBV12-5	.	TGTGCTAGTGGTTTGTTAGGGTTAGAAGAAAAACTGTTTTTT	CASGLLGLEEKLFF
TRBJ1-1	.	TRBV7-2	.	TGTGCCAGCAGCTTAGAGGCAGGGCCGAGCAGTTACACTGAAGCTTTCTTT	CASSLEAGPSSYTEAFF
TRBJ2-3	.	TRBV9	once	TGTGCCAGCAGCGTACGAGGCTCCGGGTACACAGATACGCAGTATTTT	CASSVRGSGYTDTQYF
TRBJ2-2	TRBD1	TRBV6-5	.	TGTGCCAGCAGACCGACAGGGGCCGGGGAGCTGTTTTTT	CASRPTGAGELFF
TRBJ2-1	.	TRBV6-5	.	TGTGCCAGCACTCGCAGGTCCAATGAGCAGTTCTTC	CASTRRSNEQFF
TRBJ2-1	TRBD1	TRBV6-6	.	TGTGCCAGCTTTAGGACAGGGGAGCTGAATGAGCAGTTCTTC	CASFRTGELNEQFF